This TCR beta chain was documented in a study of cytomegalovirus exposure and HLA in healthy donors. Turning to the study itself: Researchers found that approximately 85% of about 400 genotyped donors fell within the Caucasian-associated ancestry cluster. General study findings and limits: Several top significant clusters appeared, in a later analysis, to be linked to common viral pathogens. Per a later analysis, 18,000 or so TCR beta sequences showed association with HLA alleles at 0.05 false discovery rate.

The sample holds one count of this clone. Its antigen is unknown. CDR1 and CDR2 from the germline V gene are SEHNR and FQNEAQ (reference sequence). The CDR3 runs 14 residues. V lost 3 bases and J lost 8; bases outside the gene matches: 4. Researchers ran the PCR with 60 Vbeta and 13 Jbeta primers. The table came from immunoSEQ multiplex PCR; TCRdb's copy has only in-frame clones and leaves some out. Among fewer than 250,000 clones listed, 80% to 85% were seen once. V and J are TRBV7-9 and TRBJ1-4, with 9 nucleotides matching TRBD1. The sequenced material came from PBMCs. The TCR sequence derives from a woman between 35 and 50 years old in good health and CMV-seronegative. The CDR3 spells CASSFGTGSEKLFF. CDR3 in DNA: TGTGCCAGCAGCTTTGGGACAGGGTCCGAAAAACTGTTTTTT.